This T cell receptor (beta chain) is drawn from a study of blood T cell repertoires in COVID-19. Turning to the study itself: The United States, Italy and Spain supplied acute and convalescent COVID-19 samples. PBMCs, B-cell-depleted T cells, or T cells were the source of the cDNA or gDNA that made up the material.

This clone was seen many times. Trimming took 1 base from V and 8 from J, leaving 14 bases between them. CDR1 and CDR2 (germline): GTSNPN, SVGIG (reference sequence). The CDR3 is made up of 14 amino acids. Study processing details: Nucleated cell number was recorded as an estimate derived from reference gene primer amplification. Here immunoSEQ multiplex PCR was the method, and the copy in TCRdb shows in-frame clones only, minus some. That table gives V, J and clone size, and the DNA gave D and trimming. Here the sample spans 200,000 to 250,000 clones, almost 85% being singletons. The rearrangement joins TRBV30 to TRBJ1-4; a possible D gene is TRBD1 (5 bases). This clonotype was sampled from a woman in her thirties or forties with acute or convalescent COVID-19. Sequencing was carried out using peripheral blood. CDR3 region: CAWSAKGMREKLFF. The CDR3 DNA reads as TGTGCCTGGAGTGCTAAGGGGATGAGGGAAAAACTGTTTTTT.